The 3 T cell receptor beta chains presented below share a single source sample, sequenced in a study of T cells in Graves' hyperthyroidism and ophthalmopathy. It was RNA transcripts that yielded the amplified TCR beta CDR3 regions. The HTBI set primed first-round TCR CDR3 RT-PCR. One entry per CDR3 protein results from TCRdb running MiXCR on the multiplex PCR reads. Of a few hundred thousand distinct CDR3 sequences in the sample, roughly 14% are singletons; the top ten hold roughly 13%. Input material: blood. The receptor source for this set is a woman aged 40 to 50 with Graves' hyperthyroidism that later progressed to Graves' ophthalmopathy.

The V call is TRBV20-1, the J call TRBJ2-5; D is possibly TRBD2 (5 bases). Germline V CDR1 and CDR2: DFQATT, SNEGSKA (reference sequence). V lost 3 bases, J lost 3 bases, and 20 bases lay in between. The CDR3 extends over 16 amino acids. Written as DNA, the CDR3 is TGCAGTGCTAGTTGGACGGGATGGAACGGAAAAGAGACCCAGTACTTC. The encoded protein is CSASWTGWNGKETQYF.

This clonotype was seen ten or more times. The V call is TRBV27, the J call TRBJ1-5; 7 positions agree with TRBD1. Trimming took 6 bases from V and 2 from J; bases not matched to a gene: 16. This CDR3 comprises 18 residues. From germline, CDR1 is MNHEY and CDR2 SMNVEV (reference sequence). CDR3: CASRSTGFETIGNQPQHF. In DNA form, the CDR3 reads TGTGCCAGCAGATCGACAGGGTTTGAGACCATTGGCAATCAGCCCCAGCATTTT.

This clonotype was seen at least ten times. CDR3: CASSQLKRHFSGANVLTF. The CDR3 DNA reads as TGTGCCAGCAGCCAACTTAAGAGACACTTCTCTGGGGCCAACGTCCTGACTTTC. V gene TRBV9 combines with J gene TRBJ2-6, with D hard to call. The CDR3 sequence is 18 residues long. Germline assignment: CDR1 SGDLS and CDR2 YYNGEE. Between the trimmed V and J ends, which lost 4 bases and 0 bases, there was a span of 17 bases. Full variable domain (rest looked up from reference TRBV9 and TRBJ2-6): DSGVTQTPKHLITATGQRVTLRCSPRSGDLSVYWYQQSLDQGLQFLIQYYNGEERAKGNILERFSAQQFPDLHSELNLSSLELGDSALYFCASSQLKRHFSGANVLTFGAGSRLTVL.